This TCR beta chain originates from a study of OX40 agonist ivuxolimab in advanced cancers. V was clipped by 7 bases and J by 5 bases, with 9 bases between them. CDR1 LNHNV and CDR2 YYDKDF come from the germline V gene (reference sequence). CDR3 length equals 12 residues. Clones were sequenced by immunoSEQ multiplex PCR, and TCRdb holds only the in-frame ones, with some missing. This table holds around 5,000 clones, approximately 72% found once. The sample holds many counts of this clone. Here the sequenced sample was CD4+ or CD8+ T cells sorted from blood, taken in a trial of the OX40 agonist ivuxolimab. This clonotype was sampled from an adult with an advanced solid tumor such as melanoma, head and neck, liver or kidney cancer. The chain employs TRBV15 and TRBJ2-1, with D unclear. CDR3 nucleotide sequence: TGTGCCACCACGAACAGTAACAATGAGCAGTTCTTC. Translating gives CATTNSNNEQFF.